The rows below give T cell receptor beta chains drawn from one sample of a study of blood T cell repertoires in COVID-19. Measured with immunoSEQ multiplex PCR; TCRdb has only the in-frame clones, and not every one. The sample holds 130,000 or so clones, less than 85% seen once. Sequences were obtained from peripheral blood. These receptors all come from an older woman with acute or convalescent COVID-19. The CDR3 runs from the conserved cysteine through the conserved F or W. D genes are given only for firm matches. Clone size appears in some rows only: once, few, many, or a class for an expanded clone.

D,size,V,J,CDR3,DNA
NA,NA,TRBV18,TRBJ1-2,CASSSDRTDGYTF,TGTGCCAGCTCATCAGACAGGACCGATGGCTACACCTTC
NA,NA,TRBV20-1,TRBJ2-3,CSASPRRGTDTQYF,TGCAGTGCTAGTCCCCGCAGGGGCACAGATACGCAGTATTTT
TRBD1,NA,TRBV25-1,TRBJ1-2,CASRQTGDYGYTF,TGTGCCAGCCGCCAGACAGGGGACTATGGCTACACCTTC
NA,NA,TRBV18,TRBJ1-5,CASSLGADSNQPQHF,TGTGCCAGCTCTCTAGGGGCGGATAGCAATCAGCCCCAGCATTTT
TRBD1,few,TRBV6-4,TRBJ1-6,CASKDRSSPLHF,TGTGCCAGCAAGGACAGGTCTTCACCCCTCCACTTT
TRBD1,NA,TRBV5-1,TRBJ2-2,CASSRNRPGTGAGELFF,TGCGCCAGCAGCCGAAACCGTCCCGGGACAGGGGCCGGGGAGCTGTTTTTT
NA,NA,TRBV27,TRBJ1-1,CASTTSTGNEAFF,TGTGCCAGCACTACCTCGACCGGGAACGAAGCTTTCTTT
NA,NA,TRBV7-3,TRBJ1-2,CASSLNQGQGYTF,TGTGCCAGCAGCTTAAATCAGGGGCAAGGCTACACCTTC
NA,NA,TRBV6-2/TRBV6-3,TRBJ2-3,CASSYALEASTDTQYF,TGTGCCAGCAGTTACGCTCTCGAGGCGAGCACAGATACGCAGTATTTT
NA,NA,TRBV7-9,TRBJ1-2,CASSSSRGAGNYGYTF,TGTGCCAGCAGCTCCAGCCGCGGGGCGGGAAACTATGGCTACACCTTC
NA,NA,TRBV3-1/TRBV3-2,TRBJ1-1,CASRPGLTNTEAFF,TGTGCCAGCAGGCCAGGACTGACTAACACTGAAGCTTTCTTT
TRBD1,NA,TRBV25-1,TRBJ1-1,CASSSLQGSAEAFF,TGTGCCAGCAGTAGTCTACAGGGGAGCGCTGAAGCTTTCTTT
NA,NA,TRBV30,TRBJ1-6,CASRGIQGSGNSPLHF,TGTGCCTCTCGAGGTATTCAGGGGTCAGGGAATTCACCCCTCCACTTT
TRBD1,NA,TRBV28,TRBJ2-4,CASSLPGQGKNIQYF,TGTGCCAGCAGTTTACCGGGACAGGGCAAAAACATTCAGTACTTC
TRBD1,few,TRBV9,TRBJ1-5,CASSPEQGAQPQHF,TGTGCCAGCAGCCCCGAGCAGGGGGCTCAGCCCCAGCATTTT
TRBD1,few,TRBV5-1,TRBJ1-2,CASSFGDSRIHYGYTF,TGCGCCAGCAGCTTTGGGGACAGTCGAATTCACTATGGCTACACCTTC
TRBD1,NA,TRBV5-1,TRBJ2-2,CASSRGQGTDGELFF,TGCGCCAGCAGCAGGGGACAGGGGACGGACGGGGAGCTGTTTTTT
NA,NA,TRBV15,TRBJ1-1,CATSRGGFPMNTEAFF,TGTGCCACCAGCAGAGGAGGTTTCCCCATGAACACTGAAGCTTTCTTT
TRBD1,NA,TRBV7-9,TRBJ1-2,CASSLGQRNGYTF,TGTGCCAGCAGCTTGGGACAGAGAAATGGCTACACCTTC
NA,NA,TRBV5-6,TRBJ1-1,CASSYYTEAFF,TGTGCCAGCAGTTACTACACTGAAGCTTTCTTT
TRBD1,NA,TRBV6-6,TRBJ1-2,CASSPGDRDVGGYTF,TGTGCCAGCAGCCCCGGGGACAGGGATGTAGGTGGCTACACCTTC
TRBD1,NA,TRBV6-5,TRBJ1-2,CASSRTGDGYTF,TGTGCCAGCAGTAGGACAGGGGATGGCTACACCTTC
NA,NA,TRBV9,TRBJ1-3,CASSVGISSGNTIYF,TGTGCCAGCAGCGTAGGCATTAGCTCTGGAAACACCATATATTTT
NA,NA,TRBV29-1,TRBJ1-2,CSVEVGVGGFGYTF,TGCAGCGTTGAAGTAGGGGTCGGGGGGTTTGGCTACACCTTC
TRBD1,NA,TRBV3-1/TRBV3-2,TRBJ1-6,CASSRDRESPLHF,TGTGCCAGCAGCCGGGACAGGGAGTCACCCCTCCACTTT
NA,NA,TRBV7-9,TRBJ1-3,CASSFGGGANWAGNTIYF,TGTGCCAGCAGCTTCGGCGGGGGGGCCAACTGGGCGGGAAACACCATATATTTT
NA,few,TRBV3-1/TRBV3-2,TRBJ1-2,CASSPSDFGGYTF,TGTGCCAGCAGCCCCTCGGACTTCGGGGGCTACACCTTC
NA,few,TRBV30,TRBJ1-2,CAWSVWGDGYTF,TGTGCCTGGAGTGTATGGGGGGATGGCTACACCTTC
NA,NA,TRBV28,TRBJ2-2,CASSNRGELFF,TGTGCCAGCAGTAACAGGGGGGAGCTGTTTTTT
NA,NA,TRBV3-1/TRBV3-2,TRBJ1-3,CASSQDLARAGNTIYF,TGTGCCAGCAGCCAAGATCTTGCCAGGGCTGGAAACACCATATATTTT
NA,NA,TRBV19,TRBJ1-2,CASSPTGGANGYTF,TGTGCCAGTAGCCCCACGGGGGGGGCCAATGGCTACACCTTC
NA,once,TRBV4-1,TRBJ1-2,CASSQGVLTKVLVSGYTF,TGCGCCAGCAGCCAAGGAGTCCTGACGAAAGTTCTAGTCTCCGGCTACACCTTC
TRBD1,NA,TRBV18,TRBJ2-7,CASSPGTAAYEQYF,TGTGCCAGCTCACCGGGGACAGCAGCCTACGAGCAGTACTTC
NA,few,TRBV5-1,TRBJ2-3,CASRKGTSTDTQYF,TGCGCCAGCAGAAAGGGGACTAGCACAGATACGCAGTATTTT
NA,NA,TRBV19,TRBJ1-1,CASSPDTTFIMNTEAFF,TGTGCCAGTAGCCCGGACACAACTTTTATTATGAACACTGAAGCTTTCTTT
NA,NA,TRBV6-5,TRBJ1-4,CASRPSEGGYEKLFF,TGTGCCAGCAGACCCTCGGAGGGGGGGTATGAAAAACTGTTTTTT
NA,NA,TRBV5-1,TRBJ1-3,CASSLSEANTIYF,TGCGCCAGCAGCTTGAGCGAGGCAAACACCATATATTTT
NA,once,TRBV5-1,TRBJ2-1,CASSPQRNGFDNEQFF,TGCGCCAGCAGCCCACAGCGGAACGGGTTCGACAATGAGCAGTTCTTC
NA,NA,TRBV27,TRBJ1-5,CASSLAEAQPQHF,TGTGCCAGCAGTTTAGCGGAGGCTCAGCCCCAGCATTTT
TRBD1,once,TRBV7-9,TRBJ2-2,CASTRQGNTGELFF,TGTGCCAGTACCAGACAGGGGAACACCGGGGAGCTGTTTTTT
NA,NA,TRBV11-2,TRBJ1-1,CASSVGQLNTEAFF,TGTGCCAGCAGCGTTGGACAGTTGAACACTGAAGCTTTCTTT